Shown below are 21 T cell receptor beta chains from a single sample sequenced in a study of cytomegalovirus exposure and HLA in healthy donors. Researchers ran the PCR with 60 Vbeta and 13 Jbeta primers. Sequencing was performed with immunoSEQ multiplex PCR; in TCRdb, only in-frame clones are kept and a portion is missing. The data hold about 140,000 clones, with around 72% observed a single time. The specimen was PBMCs. The origin of the receptors is a woman between 40 and 50 years old in good health and CMV-seronegative.

The V gene is TRBV27, the J gene TRBJ2-3; D may be TRBD2 (6 bases). V was cut by 1 base and J by 0 bases, with 11 bases left in between. CDR1 and CDR2 (germline): MNHEY, SMNVEV (reference sequence). CDR3 size: 16 residues. CDR3 sequence reads: CASSLYPGTSTDTQYF. The DNA for the CDR3 is TGTGCCAGCAGTTTATATCCCGGGACTAGCACAGATACGCAGTATTTT.

The chain employs TRBV6-5 and TRBJ1-4; 8 positions agree with TRBD1. Germline CDR1 MNHEY, CDR2 SVGAGI. The junction had 8 bases not matched to a gene; V was cut back by 6 bases and J by 8 bases. The CDR3 spans 14 residues. The CDR3 nucleotides are TGTGCCAGCAGGCCCACAGGGGGTTTGGAAAAACTGTTTTTT. This translates into CASRPTGGLEKLFF.

This chain links TRBV9 with TRBJ2-2; 9 bases align to TRBD2. The J segment lost 8 bases and the V segment lost 6 bases, leaving 8 bases of the junction unmatched. The CDR3 spans 14 residues. Looked up from germline, CDR1 is SGDLS and CDR2 is YYNGEE. The CDR3 region is CASNPSGARGELFF. Here the CDR3 DNA reads TGTGCCAGCAACCCTAGCGGGGCAAGGGGGGAGCTGTTTTTT. The full variable domain, completed using reference TRBV9 and TRBJ2-2, is DSGVTQTPKHLITATGQRVTLRCSPRSGDLSVYWYQQSLDQGLQFLIQYYNGEERAKGNILERFSAQQFPDLHSELNLSSLELGDSALYFCASNPSGARGELFFGEGSRLTVL.

This clone was seen more than once but under ten times. The chain combines TRBV27 with TRBJ1-1; D is possibly TRBD1 (5 bases). This CDR3 comprises 15 residues. The V and J ends lost 5 bases and 5 bases respectively, with 18 bases between them. Germline assignment: CDR1 MNHEY and CDR2 SMNVEV (reference sequence). The CDR3 protein is CASSIWAPQGTEAFF. Here the CDR3 DNA reads TGTGCCAGCAGTATATGGGCACCTCAGGGAACTGAAGCTTTCTTT.

This clone was seen a handful of times. J is TRBJ1-1 and V is TRBV7-6, with 10 bases fitting TRBD1. Germline V CDR1 and CDR2: SGHVS, FNYEAQ. The V segment lost 1 base and the J segment 4 bases; nucleotides outside the gene matches: 9. CDR3 size: 17 residues. The CDR3 sequence: CASSLGGTGVGATEAFF. The CDR3 nucleotides are TGTGCCAGCAGCTTAGGGGGGACAGGGGTCGGCGCCACTGAAGCTTTCTTT.

This chain joins TRBV7-6 and TRBJ2-3, with 7 nucleotides matching TRBD1. The junction had 2 bases not matched to a gene; V was cut back by 2 bases and J by 0 bases. Germline CDR1 is SGHVS and CDR2 is FNYEAQ. There are 15 residues in the CDR3. DNA for the CDR3: TGTGCCAGCAGCTTAAGGACAGGTAGCACAGATACGCAGTATTTT. Translation: CASSLRTGSTDTQYF.

The V call is TRBV5-1, the J call TRBJ2-1, with a possible D match to TRBD2 (5 bases). Germline assignment: CDR1 SGHRS and CDR2 YFSETQ. The CDR3 consists of 18 residues. V was pared by 0 bases and J by 3 bases, with 19 bases between. CDR3 DNA sequence: TGCGCCAGCAGCTTGGGCTACCTTATACGGGGTGACTACAATGAGCAGTTCTTC. This sequence encodes CASSLGYLIRGDYNEQFF.

Comment on this clone: The junction differs from germline at one of its ends, possibly a read error. This chain joins TRBV15 and TRBJ2-7; TRBD2 is a possible D gene (5 bases). The CDR3 totals 13 residues. Germline CDR1 reads LNHNV; CDR2 reads YYDKDF (reference sequence). The chain's CDR3 is CATSRDRGFERYF. CDR3 nucleotides: TGTGCCACCAGCAGAGATAGAGGGTTCGAGCGGTACTTC.

This sequence joins TRBV4-1 and TRBJ1-2; no clear D gene. Per germline, CDR1 MGHRA and CDR2 YSYEKL. Trimming took 0 bases from V and 2 from J, leaving 7 bases between them. This CDR3 has 14 amino acids. As DNA, the CDR3 is TGCGCCAGCAGCCAAGAGGCCCTCAACTATGGCTACACCTTC. Translated, it gives CASSQEALNYGYTF.

This chain uses TRBV5-4 with TRBJ2-2, with D maybe TRBD1 (6 bases). The CDR3 extends over 16 amino acids. Germline V lookup: CDR1 SGHNT, CDR2 YYREEE (reference sequence). Trimming pared 4 bases from V and 2 bases from J, leaving 15 bases between. The CDR3 spells CASSAQGRSNTGELFF. Written as DNA, the CDR3 is TGTGCCAGCAGCGCACAGGGTAGGAGCAACACCGGGGAGCTGTTTTTT.

The chain carries TRBV7-9 and TRBJ2-5; 7 nucleotides align to TRBD1. This CDR3 has 19 amino acids. Germline values: CDR1 SEHNR, CDR2 FQNEAQ (reference sequence). J gave up 4 bases and V 3 bases, and 20 bases lay outside the gene matches. The CDR3 protein is CASSFYRDSPQRGVETQYF. The DNA for the CDR3 is TGTGCCAGCAGCTTCTATCGGGACAGTCCACAGAGGGGTGTAGAGACCCAGTACTTC.

The chain combines TRBV9 with TRBJ2-2; D is undetermined. Germline lookup yields CDR1 SGDLS and CDR2 YYNGEE. The V and J ends lost 2 bases and 6 bases respectively, with 8 bases between them. CDR3 length equals 13 residues. The CDR3: CASSVYSAGELFF. Written as DNA, the CDR3 is TGTGCCAGCAGCGTTTACTCTGCCGGGGAGCTGTTTTTT. The complete variable domain, with remaining parts taken from reference TRBV9 and TRBJ2-2, reads DSGVTQTPKHLITATGQRVTLRCSPRSGDLSVYWYQQSLDQGLQFLIQYYNGEERAKGNILERFSAQQFPDLHSELNLSSLELGDSALYFCASSVYSAGELFFGEGSRLTVL.

This clone came up once. The chain recombines TRBV5-1 with TRBJ2-1, with 11 bases fitting TRBD1. The germline CDR1 and CDR2 sequences are SGHRS and YFSETQ. The CDR3 length is 15 residues. Germline trimming cut 3 bases from V and 2 bases from J; bases unmatched to any gene: 1. The CDR3 loop is CASSSDRGPYNEQFF. CDR3 nucleotide sequence: TGCGCCAGCAGCTCGGACAGGGGGCCCTACAATGAGCAGTTCTTC.

This chain connects TRBV2 to TRBJ2-1; 10 nucleotides agree with TRBD2. The germline V gene has CDR1 SNHLY and CDR2 FYNNEI. The CDR3 length is 16 residues. Trimming at V came to 8 bases and at J to 2 bases, leaving 9 bases not matched to a gene. The CDR3 protein is CASGTYLAGAYNEQFF. In DNA, the CDR3 is TGTGCCAGCGGAACGTACCTAGCGGGGGCCTACAATGAGCAGTTCTTC.

The gene calls are TRBV19 and TRBJ1-1, with 7 bases that match TRBD1. Germline V gene sequence: CDR1 LNHDA, CDR2 SQIVND (reference sequence). CDR3 size: 12 residues. V was clipped by 4 bases and J by 11 bases; unmatched bases: 7. The CDR3, as DNA: TGTGCCAGTAGTACACCGGACAGGCTCGCTTTCTTT. The encoded protein is CASSTPDRLAFF. The variable domain in full, with the rest retrieved from reference TRBV19 and TRBJ1-1, is DGGITQSPKYLFRKEGQNVTLSCEQNLNHDAMYWYRQDPGQGLRLIYYSQIVNDFQKGDIAEGYSVSREKKESFPLTVTSAQKNPTAFYLCASSTPDRLAFFGQGTRLTVV.

For this clone: A read error may account for a junction end that differs from germline. The rearrangement uses TRBV7-2 and TRBJ2-2; D unresolved. CDR1 and CDR2 (germline): SGHTA, FQGNSA. The CDR3 extends over 14 amino acids. As DNA, the CDR3 is TGTGCCAGCGGCTTACAATCGGACACCGGGGAGCTGTTTTTT. Its translation is CASGLQSDTGELFF.

The rearrangement uses TRBV7-8 and TRBJ2-6, with D possibly being TRBD1 (6 bases). This CDR3 region has 15 residues. Germline CDR1 is SGHVS and CDR2 is FQNEAQ. Trimming shortened V by 5 bases and J by 5 bases, and 13 bases separated the two germline ends. The CDR3 region has the DNA TGTGCCAGCAGCGGCCAACAGGGTTGGGCCAACGTCCTGACTTTC. Protein: CASSGQQGWANVLTF.

The J gene is TRBJ1-6, the V gene TRBV7-3, with unresolved D. Per the germline V gene, CDR1 is SGHTA and CDR2 is FQGTGA. V was cut by 2 bases and J by 6 bases, with 11 bases left in between. This CDR3 is 15 amino acids long. CDR3 amino acids: CASSLDPGLNSPLHF. CDR3 DNA: TGTGCCAGCAGCTTAGACCCCGGACTTAATTCACCCCTCCACTTT.

The chain employs TRBV28 and TRBJ2-3, with D perhaps matching TRBD2 (6 bases). Trimming cost V 4 bases and J 2 bases, with 13 bases left between them. The CDR3 runs to 15 residues. CDR1 and CDR2 (germline): MDHEN, SYDVKM. CDR3 DNA sequence: TGTGCCAGCAGTTGGGCGGGACTTGACACAGATACGCAGTATTTT. This gives the protein CASSWAGLDTDTQYF.

V is TRBV5-4 and J is TRBJ1-1, with 9 bases matching TRBD1. CDR1 and CDR2 from the germline V gene are SGHNT and YYREEE (reference sequence). This CDR3 has 15 amino acids. V was clipped by 4 bases and J by 5 bases; unmatched bases: 9. The CDR3 here is CASSRGQGGRTEAFF. As DNA, the CDR3 is TGTGCCAGCAGCAGGGGACAGGGAGGTCGAACTGAAGCTTTCTTT.

This clone was seen a few times. The chain is built from TRBV5-5 and TRBJ2-7; maybe TRBD1 (7 bases). Between the trimmed V and J ends, which lost 3 bases and 5 bases, there was a span of 9 bases. The germline gives CDR1 SGHKS, CDR2 YYEKEE (reference sequence). The CDR3 loop spans 12 amino acids. CDR3 bases: TGTGCCAGCAGCTCAGGGGGGAACGAGCAGTACTTC. Translated, it gives CASSSGGNEQYF.